One sample yielded the 14 T cell receptor beta chains listed below, sequenced in a study of T cells in women clearing cervical HPV infection. Sequencing used immunoSEQ multiplex PCR; TCRdb keeps in-frame clones, though not all of them. In total, the table holds roughly 36,000 clones. The sample comprised blood buffy coat. The receptors were sampled from a woman aged 18 to 69 with a cervical HPV16 infection that either progressed to CIN3+ or cleared (not recorded which).

As concerns this clone: The read finishes 3 residues shy of the CDR3 end, and the germline J gene is used to complete it. V usage is TRBV20-1 and J usage is TRBJ2-3; 7 bases align to TRBD1. Germline CDR1 and CDR2: DFQATT and SNEGSKA (reference sequence). V gave up 6 bases and J gave up 0 bases; unmatched junction bases: 3. The CDR3 is made up of 13 amino acids. CDR3 amino acids: CSAGQASTDTQYF. The sequenced part of the CDR3 DNA is TGCAGTGCCGGACAGGCGAGCACAGATACG.

As concerns this clone: The sequenced fragment ends 3 residues before the CDR3 boundary, so the rest is inferred from the germline J gene. V gene TRBV6-4 combines with J gene TRBJ1-6; the D is unclear. CDR1 and CDR2 (germline): MRHNA, SNTAGT. The CDR3 covers 14 residues. V lost 7 bases, J lost 7 bases, and 14 bases lay in between. The CDR3 DNA, read in part, is TGTGCCAGCACCCTTTCCGGGGTCAATTCACCC. Translating gives CASTLSGVNSP. The entire CDR3 sequence reads CASTLSGVNSPLHF.

The CDR3 DNA, read in part, is TGTGCCATCAGTGAGAACAACTACGAG. Its translation is CAISENNYE. The entire CDR3 protein is CAISENNYEQYF. This rearrangement joins TRBV10-3 to TRBJ2-7; D is unresolved. The sequenced fragment ends 3 residues before the CDR3 boundary, so the rest is inferred from the germline J gene. There are 12 residues in the CDR3. Germline CDR1 is ENHRY and CDR2 is SYGVKD. The ends were cut back, 2 bases at V and 3 bases at J, with 5 bases in the middle.

Concerning this clone: The CDR3 is cut off 3 residues early in the read; its end comes from the germline J gene. V usage is TRBV28 and J usage is TRBJ1-4; D is unclear. Germline V gene data show CDR1 as MDHEN and CDR2 as SYDVKM. V was cut by 11 bases and J by 7 bases, with 20 bases left in between. The CDR3 extends over 14 amino acids. CDR3 in amino acids: CASEGLQEPEKLFF. The covered CDR3 bases are TGTGCCTCAGAGGGCCTCCAGGAACCTGAAAAA.

In the case of this clone: The read is 3 residues too short to cover the CDR3 end, so that end is filled in from the germline J gene. The rearrangement joins TRBV5-6 to TRBJ1-5; D remains unclear. V was trimmed by 0 bases and J by 2 bases, leaving 9 bases between them. Germline lookup yields CDR1 SGHDT and CDR2 YYEEEE. There are 15 residues in the CDR3. The sequenced CDR3 bases are TGTGCCAGCAGCTTGGGAGACACGGGCAATCAGCCC. This gives the protein CASSLGDTGNQP. The entire CDR3 is CASSLGDTGNQPQHF.

Concerning this clone itself: Read coverage stops 3 residues before the CDR3 terminus; the germline J gene supplies the remainder. This chain connects TRBV20-1 to TRBJ2-5; TRBD2 aligns across 9 bases. Germline CDR1 is DFQATT and CDR2 is SNEGSKA (reference sequence). V lost 6 bases to trimming and J lost 6 bases; unmatched junction nucleotides: 14. This CDR3 contains 15 residues. The CDR3 sequence: CSATRAGGFVQTQYF. CDR3 DNA, as far as it was read: TGCAGTGCCACCAGAGCGGGAGGTTTCGTCCAGACC.

The CDR3 region is CASSEADRGNYGYTF. The DNA read from the CDR3 is TGTGCCAGCAGTGAAGCGGACAGGGGCAACTATGGC. The chain combines TRBV6-1 with TRBJ1-2, with 9 bases that match TRBD1. The DNA ends 3 residues before the CDR3 does, and the rest of the CDR3 is filled in from the germline J gene. V lost 0 bases, J lost 2 bases, and 1 base stayed unmatched. The CDR3 is 15 amino acids. Germline assignment: CDR1 MNHNS and CDR2 SASEGT.

For this clone: The read is 3 residues too short to cover the CDR3 end, so that end is filled in from the germline J gene. V and J are TRBV6-1 and TRBJ1-2, with 10 bases that match TRBD1. Germline values: CDR1 MNHNS, CDR2 SASEGT. The CDR3 contains 15 residues. The trim removed 2 bases at V and 5 bases at J, leaving 5 bases unmatched. The CDR3 loop reads CASSEFRDRGYGYTF. The sequenced part of the CDR3 DNA is TGTGCCAGCAGTGAATTTCGGGACAGGGGATATGGC.

On this clone itself: The read stops 3 residues short of the end of the CDR3; the missing end is completed from the germline J gene. The gene calls are TRBV6-2 or TRBV6-3 and TRBJ2-3; D possibly uses TRBD1 or TRBD2 (7 bases each). The CDR3 contains 15 residues. Germline values: CDR1 MNHEY, CDR2 SVGEGT. The CDR3 is CASSLSRGMRETQYF. The sequenced CDR3 bases are TGTGCCAGCAGTTTGTCCAGGGGGATGCGGGAGACG.

As for this clone: Coverage ceases 3 residues before the CDR3 finishes, and the germline J gene fills in the end. The chain joins TRBV20-1 to TRBJ2-7; 12 bases agree with TRBD2. Germline CDR1 DFQATT, CDR2 SNEGSKA (reference sequence). This CDR3 comprises 15 residues. V shed 6 bases and J 4 bases; nucleotides not matched to a gene: 10. The CDR3 bases that were read are TGCAGTGCAACAGACCGACTAGCGGGAGTATACGAG. Protein sequence: CSATDRLAGVYE. The complete CDR3 reads CSATDRLAGVYEQYF.

The CDR3 reads CSAWVGLNEQFF. The DNA read from the CDR3 is TGCAGCGCTTGGGTGGGACTCAATGAG. The V gene is TRBV29-1, the J gene TRBJ2-1, with a weak D call TRBD2 (6 bases). The read terminates 3 residues ahead of where the CDR3 ends, so the germline J gene completes it. The CDR3 sequence is 12 residues long. Between the trimmed V and J ends, which lost 7 bases and 6 bases, there was a span of 13 bases. Germline V gene sequence: CDR1 SQVTM, CDR2 ANQGSEA.

Concerning this clone itself: Coverage ceases 3 residues before the CDR3 finishes, and the germline J gene fills in the end. V gene TRBV7-9 combines with J gene TRBJ1-2, with D maybe TRBD1 (6 bases). Germline V lookup: CDR1 SEHNR, CDR2 FQNEAQ (reference sequence). V was cut by 4 bases and J by 7 bases, with 13 bases left in between. There are 13 residues in the CDR3. The sequenced part of the CDR3 DNA is TGTGCCAGCAGCTCCACAGGGTCCGGTGGC. It specifies CASSSTGSGG. The whole CDR3 protein is CASSSTGSGGYTF. Supplemented by reference TRBV7-9 and TRBJ1-2, the full variable domain reads DTGVSQNPRHKITKRGQNVTFRCDPISEHNRLYWYRQTLGQGPEFLTYFQNEAQLEKSRLLSDRFSAERPKGSFSTLEIQRTEQGDSAMYLCASSSTGSGGYTFGSGTRLTVV.

Concerning this clone: The sequenced fragment ends 3 residues before the CDR3 boundary, so the rest is inferred from the germline J gene. The V and J genes are TRBV2 and TRBJ2-1; 10 bases fit TRBD2. The germline V gene encodes CDR1 SNHLY and CDR2 FYNNEI. V shed 2 bases, J shed 7 bases, and the junction held 14 bases outside the gene matches. The CDR3 consists of 18 residues. The CDR3 region is CASSELGRSGGAWNEQFF. Incomplete CDR3 DNA: TGTGCCAGCAGTGAATTAGGTCGGAGCGGGGGGGCTTGGAATGAG.

As regards this clone: The CDR3 end falls 3 residues outside the read, so it is completed with the germline J gene. The chain recombines TRBV6-2 or TRBV6-3 with TRBJ1-2; no reliable D call. Germline lookup yields CDR1 MNHEY and CDR2 SVGEGT. The CDR3 runs to 12 residues. Trimming stripped 6 bases from V and 4 bases from J, with 9 bases between. The sequenced CDR3 bases are TGTGCCAGCAGCCATGGGCTCTATGGC. Protein sequence: CASSHGLYG. The full CDR3 reads CASSHGLYGYTF.